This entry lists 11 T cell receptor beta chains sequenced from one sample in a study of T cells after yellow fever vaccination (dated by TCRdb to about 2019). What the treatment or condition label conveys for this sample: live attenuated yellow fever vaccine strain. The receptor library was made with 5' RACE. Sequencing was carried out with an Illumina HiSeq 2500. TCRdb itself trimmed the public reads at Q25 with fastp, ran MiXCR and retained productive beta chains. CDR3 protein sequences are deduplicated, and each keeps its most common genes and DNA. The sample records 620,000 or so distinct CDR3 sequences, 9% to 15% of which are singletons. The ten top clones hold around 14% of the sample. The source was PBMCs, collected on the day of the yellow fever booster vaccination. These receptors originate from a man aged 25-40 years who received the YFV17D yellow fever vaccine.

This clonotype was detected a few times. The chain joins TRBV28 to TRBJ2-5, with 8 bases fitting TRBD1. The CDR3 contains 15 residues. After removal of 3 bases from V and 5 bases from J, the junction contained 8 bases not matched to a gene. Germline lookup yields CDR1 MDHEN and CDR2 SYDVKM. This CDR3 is CASSLNRGWDETQYF. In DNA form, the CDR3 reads TGTGCCAGCAGTTTGAACAGGGGGTGGGATGAGACCCAGTACTTC. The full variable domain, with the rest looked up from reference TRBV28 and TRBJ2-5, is DVKVTQSSRYLVKRTGEKVFLECVQDMDHENMFWYRQDPGLGLRLIYFSYDVKMKEKGDIPEGYSVSREKKERFSLILESASTNQTSMYLCASSLNRGWDETQYFGPGTRLLVL.

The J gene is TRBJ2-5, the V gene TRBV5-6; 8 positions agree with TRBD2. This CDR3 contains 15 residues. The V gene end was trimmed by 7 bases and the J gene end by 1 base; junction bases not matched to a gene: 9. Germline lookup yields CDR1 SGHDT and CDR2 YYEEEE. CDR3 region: CASHLLREVQETQYF. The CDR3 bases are TGTGCCAGCCACCTTTTGCGGGAGGTCCAAGAGACCCAGTACTTC.

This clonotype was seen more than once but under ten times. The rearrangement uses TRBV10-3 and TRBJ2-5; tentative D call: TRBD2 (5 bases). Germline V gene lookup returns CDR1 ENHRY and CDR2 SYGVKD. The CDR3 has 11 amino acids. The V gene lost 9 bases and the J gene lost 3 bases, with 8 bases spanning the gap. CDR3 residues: CAIGEKETQYF. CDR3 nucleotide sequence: TGTGCCATTGGGGAGAAAGAGACCCAGTACTTC.

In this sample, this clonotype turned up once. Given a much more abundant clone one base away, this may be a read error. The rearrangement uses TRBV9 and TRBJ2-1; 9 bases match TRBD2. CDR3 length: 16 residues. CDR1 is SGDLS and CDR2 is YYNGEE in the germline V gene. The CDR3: CASSVLAGGTYNELFF. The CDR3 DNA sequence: TGTGCCAGCAGCGTATTGGCGGGAGGGACCTACAATGAGCTGTTCTTC.

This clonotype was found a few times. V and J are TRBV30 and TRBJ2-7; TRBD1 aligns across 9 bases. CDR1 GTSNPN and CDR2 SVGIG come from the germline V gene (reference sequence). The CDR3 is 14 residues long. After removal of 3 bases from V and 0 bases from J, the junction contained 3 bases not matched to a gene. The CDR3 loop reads CAWSRQGVSYEQYF. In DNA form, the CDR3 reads TGTGCCTGGAGCAGACAGGGGGTCTCCTACGAGCAGTACTTC.

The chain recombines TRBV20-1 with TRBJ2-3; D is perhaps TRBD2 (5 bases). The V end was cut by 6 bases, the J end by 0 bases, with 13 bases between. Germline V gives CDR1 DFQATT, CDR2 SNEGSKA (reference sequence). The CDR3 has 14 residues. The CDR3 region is CSASGRTSTDTQYF. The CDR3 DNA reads TGCAGTGCCTCTGGACGGACTAGCACAGATACGCAGTATTTT.

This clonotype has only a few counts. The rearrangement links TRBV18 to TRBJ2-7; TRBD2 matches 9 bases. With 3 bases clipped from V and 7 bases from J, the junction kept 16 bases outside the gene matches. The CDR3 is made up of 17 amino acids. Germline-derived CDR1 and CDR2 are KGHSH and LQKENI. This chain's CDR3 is CASSPPRAGGPSEEQYF. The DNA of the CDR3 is TGTGCCAGCTCACCTCCACGGGCGGGAGGGCCTTCGGAGGAGCAGTACTTC.

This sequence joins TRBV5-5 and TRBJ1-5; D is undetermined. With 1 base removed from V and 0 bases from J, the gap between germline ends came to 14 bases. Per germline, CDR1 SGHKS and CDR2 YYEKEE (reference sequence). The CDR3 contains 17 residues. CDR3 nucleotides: TGTGCCAGCAGCTTGAGTTTAGGTCCTTATAGCAATCAGCCCCAGCATTTT. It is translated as CASSLSLGPYSNQPQHF.

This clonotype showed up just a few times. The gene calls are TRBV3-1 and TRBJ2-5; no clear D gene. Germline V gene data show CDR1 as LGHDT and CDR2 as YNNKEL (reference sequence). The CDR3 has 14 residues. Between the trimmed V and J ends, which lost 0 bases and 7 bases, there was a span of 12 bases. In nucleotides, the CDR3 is TGTGCCAGCAGCCAAGATCCGAGCTTCGGGACCCAGTACTTC. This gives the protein CASSQDPSFGTQYF.

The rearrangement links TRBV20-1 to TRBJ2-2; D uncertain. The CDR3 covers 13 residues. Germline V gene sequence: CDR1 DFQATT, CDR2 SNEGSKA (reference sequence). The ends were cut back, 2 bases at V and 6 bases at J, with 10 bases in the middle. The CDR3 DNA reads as TGCAGTGCTAGAACACGCGGCCCCGGGGAGCTGTTTTTT. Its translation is CSARTRGPGELFF.

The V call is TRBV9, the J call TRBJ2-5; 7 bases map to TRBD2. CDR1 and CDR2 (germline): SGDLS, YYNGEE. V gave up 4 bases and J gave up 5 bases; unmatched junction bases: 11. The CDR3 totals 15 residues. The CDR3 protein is CASSWGGHRGETQYF. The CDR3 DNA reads TGTGCCAGCAGCTGGGGGGGTCACAGAGGCGAGACCCAGTACTTC. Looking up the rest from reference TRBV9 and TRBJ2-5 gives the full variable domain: DSGVTQTPKHLITATGQRVTLRCSPRSGDLSVYWYQQSLDQGLQFLIQYYNGEERAKGNILERFSAQQFPDLHSELNLSSLELGDSALYFCASSWGGHRGETQYFGPGTRLLVL.